This TCR beta chain was found in a study of T cells in Graves' hyperthyroidism and ophthalmopathy. Study-level information: Peripheral blood was secured at the point of initial diagnosis, before any treatment. Study-level findings and limits: The model predicted ophthalmopathy a median around seven months before onset.

Exclusion followed for patients with uncontrolled infection, other autoimmune disease, pregnancy or lactation. TCR beta CDR3 sequences were amplified from RNA transcripts. First-round RT-PCR with HTBI primers amplified the TCR CDR3 region. Using its own MiXCR run on the multiplex PCR reads, TCRdb lists one record per CDR3 protein. The sample contains hundreds of thousands of distinct CDR3 sequences, roughly 14% of which appear only once. For this clonotype: Its antigen is unidentified. This could be a read error, since a much larger clone is one nucleotide away.

This clonotype originated in a woman in her forties with Graves' ophthalmopathy. The specimen sequenced was blood.

CDR3 in amino acids: CASSQTLLSCEQYF. The DNA for the CDR3 is TGTGCCAGCAGCCAGACCCTTCTCTCCTGCGAGCAGTACTTC. This chain connects TRBV3-1 to TRBJ2-7; no firm D call. CDR1 and CDR2 from the germline V gene are LGHDT and YNNKEL (reference sequence). This CDR3 has 14 residues.